The 30 T cell receptor beta chains presented below share a single source sample, sequenced in a study of blood T cell repertoires in COVID-19. Libraries were prepared by immunoSEQ multiplex PCR; TCRdb keeps only in-frame clonotypes and omits some of them. Seen here are a few hundred thousand clones, around four fifths observed once, and the top ten hold around 3.9%. The sequenced material came from PBMCs or T cells enriched from blood (not recorded which). Receptor source: a man aged 25 to 40 with acute COVID-19.

This clone has only one observation. V is TRBV5-6 and J is TRBJ1-2, with 7 bases matching TRBD1. V trimming: 2 bases; J trimming: 8 bases; junction bases outside the gene matches: 6. Germline values: CDR1 SGHDT, CDR2 YYEEEE. This CDR3 region has 13 residues. The CDR3 is CASSFDRVEGYTF. CDR3 DNA: TGTGCCAGCAGCTTCGACAGGGTGGAGGGCTACACCTTC.

Note on this clone: Other DNA sequences of this sample code for an identical CDR3. In DNA, the CDR3 is TGTGCCAGTAGTACGGGAAGCTCTGGAAACACCATATATTTT. Protein sequence: CASSTGSSGNTIYF. The genes are TRBV19 and TRBJ1-3; D not resolved. The length of the CDR3 is 14 residues. V lost 4 bases and J lost 0, with 7 bases in between. Germline CDR1 and CDR2: LNHDA and SQIVND (reference sequence).

V is TRBV27 and J is TRBJ1-5; TRBD1 matches 10 bases. The germline CDR1 and CDR2 sequences are MNHEY and SMNVEV (reference sequence). V lost 1 base, J lost 6 bases, and 3 bases stayed unmatched. The CDR3 consists of 15 residues. In nucleotides, the CDR3 is TGTGCCAGCAGTTTATGGACAGGGGGTGGTCAGCCCCAGCATTTT. Its protein is CASSLWTGGGQPQHF.

The rearrangement uses TRBV27 and TRBJ2-1, with 9 bases that match TRBD2. CDR3 size: 16 residues. J was trimmed by 3 bases and V by 8 bases; bases with no gene match: 11. Per the germline V gene, CDR1 is MNHEY and CDR2 is SMNVEV (reference sequence). The CDR3 nucleotides are TGTGCCAGCCTCCCCACCGGGACTAGCAGCTACAATGAGCAGTTCTTC. Protein product: CASLPTGTSSYNEQFF.

This CDR3 is CAGRVCHEQYV. CDR3 DNA sequence: TGCGCCGGCCGGGTCTGCCACGAGCAGTACGTC. The rearrangement links TRBV10-1 to TRBJ2-7; the D is unclear. CDR1 is WNHNN and CDR2 is SYGVQD in the germline V gene (reference sequence). Trimming removed 11 bases from V and 5 bases from J, with 13 bases in between. The CDR3 is made up of 11 amino acids.

The chain links TRBV6-5 to TRBJ1-4, with no clear D. Germline values: CDR1 MNHEY, CDR2 SVGAGI. The germline V and J ends were trimmed by 7 bases and 5 bases, with 14 bases remaining between them. The CDR3 contains 14 residues. CDR3 nucleotide sequence: TGTGCCAGCATCGGCGGGGTAGGGAATGAAAAACTGTTTTTT. It encodes CASIGGVGNEKLFF.

The CDR3 DNA reads as TGTGCCAGCAGCGCCGTGGTTGGGCCTGGGGCCAACGTCCTGACTTTC. Translated: CASSAVVGPGANVLTF. This chain connects TRBV7-3 to TRBJ2-6; D gene ambiguous. Per the germline V gene, CDR1 is SGHTA and CDR2 is FQGTGA. V lost 5 bases to trimming and J lost 2 bases, with 13 bases between them. This CDR3 is 16 amino acids long.

The chain uses TRBV5-4 and TRBJ2-2; 15 nucleotides agree with TRBD2. The V gene's germline CDR1 is SGHNT and CDR2 YYREEE (reference sequence). CDR3 length: 15 residues. The J segment lost 9 bases and the V segment lost 4 bases, leaving 4 bases of the junction unmatched. The CDR3 here is CASSPGTSGGRELFF. The CDR3, as DNA: TGTGCCAGCAGCCCCGGGACTAGCGGGGGGAGGGAGCTGTTTTTT.

The chain joins TRBV14 to TRBJ1-1, with no clear D. V was trimmed by 0 bases and J by 4 bases, leaving 9 bases between them. CDR1 is SGHDN and CDR2 is FVKESK in the germline V gene. The CDR3 loop spans 14 amino acids. This chain's CDR3 is CASSQDRVFTEAFF. In nucleotides, the CDR3 is TGTGCCAGCAGCCAAGATCGGGTGTTCACTGAAGCTTTCTTT.

J is TRBJ2-1 and V is TRBV11-3; 9 bases line up with TRBD2. The CDR3 extends over 15 amino acids. CDR1 and CDR2 from the germline V gene are SGHNT and YENEEA. V shed 6 bases, J shed 4 bases, and the junction held 7 bases outside the gene matches. CDR3 loop: CASRKGTSGYNEQFF. The CDR3 coding sequence is TGTGCCAGCAGAAAGGGCACTAGCGGGTACAATGAGCAGTTCTTC.

This clone was seen a handful of times. J is TRBJ2-2 and V is TRBV28, with a tentative D call TRBD2 (5 bases). With 8 bases removed from V and 5 bases from J, the gap between germline ends came to 18 bases. The CDR3 is made up of 15 amino acids. Germline CDR1 reads MDHEN; CDR2 reads SYDVKM. The CDR3: CASGSLGRGTGELFF. The CDR3 nucleotides are TGTGCCAGCGGAAGTTTGGGTCGCGGGACCGGGGAGCTGTTTTTT.

The chain links TRBV2 to TRBJ2-1, with 8 bases lining up with TRBD2. Germline-derived CDR1 and CDR2 are SNHLY and FYNNEI. This CDR3 contains 15 residues. V lost 3 bases, J lost 3 bases, and 4 bases stayed unmatched. CDR3 nucleotide sequence: TGTGCCAGCAGTGATCCGAGCGGGAGCTACAATGAGCAGTTCTTC. This sequence encodes CASSDPSGSYNEQFF.

V usage is TRBV5-1 and J usage is TRBJ1-6; D uncertain. Trimming cost V 5 bases and J 6 bases, with 9 bases left between them. Looked up from germline, CDR1 is SGHRS and CDR2 is YFSETQ. The CDR3 totals 13 residues. CDR3 loop: CASRQVINSPLHF. The CDR3 coding sequence is TGCGCCAGCAGGCAGGTCATTAATTCACCCCTCCACTTT. Based on the CDR3 plus reference TRBV5-1 and TRBJ1-6, the full variable domain is KAGVTQTPRYLIKTRGQQVTLSCSPISGHRSVSWYQQTPGQGLQFLFEYFSETQRNKGNFPGRFSGRQFSNSRSEMNVSTLELGDSALYLCASRQVINSPLHFGNGTRLTVT.

The chain uses TRBV6-2 or TRBV6-3 and TRBJ1-1; possibly TRBD1 for D (5 bases). Germline CDR1 and CDR2: MNHEY and SVGEGT. V was trimmed by 5 bases and J by 1 base, leaving 11 bases between them. The CDR3 runs 14 residues. The CDR3 nucleotides are TGTGCCAGCAGTGCGATACAGGAGAACACTGAAGCTTTCTTT. Translation: CASSAIQENTEAFF.

The V gene is TRBV28, the J gene TRBJ1-6; D is undetermined. The ends were cut back, 7 bases at V and 9 bases at J, with 19 bases in the middle. Germline-derived CDR1 and CDR2 are MDHEN and SYDVKM. The CDR3 spans 15 residues. CDR3 DNA sequence: TGTGCCAGCAACCTCCACCGGGTCCAAAGTTCACCCCTCCACTTT. Amino acids: CASNLHRVQSSPLHF.

The chain is built from TRBV29-1 and TRBJ2-5; D is uncertain. Trimming took off 4 bases at V and 2 bases at J, with 8 bases between the two ends. The CDR3 spans 12 residues. Germline CDR1 reads SQVTM; CDR2 reads ANQGSEA. The CDR3 reads CSVVLTQETQYF. The CDR3 coding sequence is TGCAGCGTTGTGCTGACTCAAGAGACCCAGTACTTC.

This chain links TRBV2 with TRBJ1-1; D remains ambiguous. CDR1 and CDR2 from the germline V gene are SNHLY and FYNNEI. The CDR3 extends over 13 amino acids. V was cut by 6 bases and J by 3 bases, with 11 bases left in between. The CDR3 sequence: CASRYSLDTEAFF. The CDR3 DNA follows: TGTGCCAGCAGATACAGCCTCGACACTGAAGCTTTCTTT.

This clone was seen only a few times. The chain couples TRBV29-1 to TRBJ2-2, with unresolved D. Germline CDR1 and CDR2: SQVTM and ANQGSEA. CDR3 size: 11 residues. V lost 1 base to trimming and J lost 9 bases, with 6 bases between them. The CDR3: CSVEGARELFF. The CDR3 DNA reads as TGCAGCGTTGAAGGGGCACGGGAGCTGTTTTTT.

The chain recombines TRBV19 with TRBJ1-1; TRBD1 matches at 9 bases. CDR3 length: 15 amino acids. V was clipped by 5 bases and J by 6 bases; unmatched bases: 10. Germline V lookup: CDR1 LNHDA, CDR2 SQIVND (reference sequence). The CDR3 sequence: CASSFRGQGRSEAFF. The CDR3 DNA reads as TGTGCCAGTAGTTTTAGAGGACAGGGGCGGTCTGAAGCTTTCTTT.

This clone was recorded only once. The chain links TRBV7-2 to TRBJ2-4, with D uncertain. Trimming stripped 4 bases from V and 1 base from J, with 11 bases between. The CDR3 has 15 residues. Germline V gives CDR1 SGHTA, CDR2 FQGNSA. CDR3 nucleotide sequence: TGTGCCAGCAGCTCCGATCGGTATGCCAAAAACATTCAGTACTTC. This codes for CASSSDRYAKNIQYF.

V gene TRBV11-3 combines with J gene TRBJ2-5; the match to TRBD1 covers 9 bases. Per the germline V gene, CDR1 is SGHNT and CDR2 is YENEEA. V lost 7 bases and J lost 5; bases outside the gene matches: 5. This CDR3 is 13 amino acids long. DNA for the CDR3: TGTGCCAGCAACAGGGGGCGAAGCGAGACCCAGTACTTC. Residues: CASNRGRSETQYF.

The V gene is TRBV6-4, the J gene TRBJ2-4; D might be TRBD1 (5 bases). CDR3 length: 20 amino acids. Trimming took 0 bases from V and 0 from J, leaving 21 bases between them. Germline CDR1 is MRHNA and CDR2 is SNTAGT. CDR3 DNA: TGTGCCAGCAGTGACTCGGACGTCCGGAAGGGGCTCCTAGCCAAAAACATTCAGTACTTC. Translated, it gives CASSDSDVRKGLLAKNIQYF.

The chain employs TRBV18 and TRBJ1-5; 7 bases are a match to TRBD1. CDR3 size: 16 residues. Trimming cost V 2 bases and J 6 bases; bases outside gene matches: 10. Per germline, CDR1 KGHSH and CDR2 LQKENI. CDR3: CASSPIERGQGQPQHF. In DNA, the CDR3 is TGTGCCAGCTCACCAATCGAGAGGGGGCAGGGTCAGCCCCAGCATTTT.

Details on this clone: One end of the junction is discordant with germline, which a read error may explain. V usage is TRBV5-1 and J usage is TRBJ1-6, with D unresolved. The germline gives CDR1 SGHRS, CDR2 YFSETQ. This CDR3 is 17 amino acids long. CDR3 sequence: CASSQRPGGSYNSPLHF. The CDR3, as DNA: TGTGCCAGCAGCCAGAGGCCGGGAGGCTCCTATAATTCACCCCTCCACTTT.

V gene TRBV2 combines with J gene TRBJ2-4; the match to TRBD1 covers 11 bases. Trimming removed 1 base from V and 2 bases from J; junction bases left unmatched: 1. Germline CDR1 SNHLY, CDR2 FYNNEI. The CDR3 is 16 residues long. The CDR3 DNA sequence: TGTGCCAGCAGTGAAGGGACAGGGGGCCCCAAAAACATTCAGTACTTC. It encodes CASSEGTGGPKNIQYF.

The chain carries TRBV7-6 and TRBJ2-5, with TRBD2 matching 9 bases. This CDR3 is built from 15 residues. Per the germline V gene, CDR1 is SGHVS and CDR2 is FNYEAQ. V was pared by 0 bases and J by 4 bases, with 3 bases of the junction left unmatched. The CDR3 sequence: CASSLAQTSGETQYF. CDR3 sequence (DNA): TGTGCCAGCAGCTTAGCGCAGACTAGCGGAGAGACCCAGTACTTC.

A single count supports this clone. V and J are TRBV27 and TRBJ1-1; 9 nucleotides align to TRBD1. Germline V lookup: CDR1 MNHEY, CDR2 SMNVEV (reference sequence). The V and J ends lost 4 bases and 11 bases, in that order; junction bases with no gene match: 5. The CDR3 has 12 amino acids. As DNA, the CDR3 is TGTGCCAGCAGTTGGGGGACAGGGAGTGCTTTCTTT. Encoded protein: CASSWGTGSAFF.

Of note for this clone: One junction end does not reproduce the germline sequence, and a read error may be involved. This sequence joins TRBV5-1 and TRBJ2-2; 7 bases map to TRBD2. This CDR3 spans 12 amino acids. Germline assignment: CDR1 SGHRS and CDR2 YFSETQ. CDR3 in DNA: TGTGCCAGCACCTGGACTAGCGGGGAGCTGTTTTTT. Translation gives CASTWTSGELFF.

The J gene is TRBJ1-2, the V gene TRBV11-2; TRBD1 might be the D (6 bases). The V gene's germline CDR1 is SGHAT and CDR2 FQNNGV. Deletions cut 3 bases from V and 7 bases from J, with 15 bases between. The CDR3 consists of 14 residues. CDR3 sequence: CASSFDNQGFGYTF. CDR3 DNA sequence: TGTGCCAGCAGCTTCGACAATCAGGGGTTTGGCTACACCTTC.

This sequence joins TRBV23-1 and TRBJ1-1, with D unclear. TRBV23-1 is identified as an open reading frame with a role that is uncertain. The CDR3 has 14 amino acids. V was clipped by 2 bases and J by 3 bases, with 10 bases between them. CDR3 amino acids: CASSQTTQDTEAFF. The CDR3, as DNA: TGCGCCAGCAGTCAAACAACCCAGGACACTGAAGCTTTCTTT.